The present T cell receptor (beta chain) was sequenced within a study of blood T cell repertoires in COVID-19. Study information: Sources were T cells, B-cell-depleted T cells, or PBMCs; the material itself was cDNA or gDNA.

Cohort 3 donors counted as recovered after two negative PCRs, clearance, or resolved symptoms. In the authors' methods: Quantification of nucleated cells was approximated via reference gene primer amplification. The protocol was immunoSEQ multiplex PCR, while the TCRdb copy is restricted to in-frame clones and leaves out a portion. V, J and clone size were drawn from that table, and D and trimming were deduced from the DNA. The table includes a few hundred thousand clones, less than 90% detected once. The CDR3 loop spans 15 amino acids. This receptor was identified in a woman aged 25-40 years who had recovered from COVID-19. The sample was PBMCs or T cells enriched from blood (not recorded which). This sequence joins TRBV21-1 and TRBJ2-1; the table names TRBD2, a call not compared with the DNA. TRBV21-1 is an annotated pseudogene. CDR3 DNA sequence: TGTGCCAGCCCTGGGGAGAGGAGCCCCTACAATGAGCAGTTCTTC. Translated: CASPGERSPYNEQFF.